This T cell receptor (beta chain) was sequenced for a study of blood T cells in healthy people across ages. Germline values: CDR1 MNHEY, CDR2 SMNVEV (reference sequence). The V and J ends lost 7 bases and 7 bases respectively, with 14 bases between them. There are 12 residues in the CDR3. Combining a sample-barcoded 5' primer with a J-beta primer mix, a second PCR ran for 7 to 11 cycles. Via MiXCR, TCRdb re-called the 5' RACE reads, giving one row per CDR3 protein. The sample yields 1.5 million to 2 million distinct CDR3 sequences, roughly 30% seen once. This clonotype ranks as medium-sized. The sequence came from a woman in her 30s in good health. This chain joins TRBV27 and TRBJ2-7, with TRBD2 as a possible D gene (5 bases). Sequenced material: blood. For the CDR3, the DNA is TGTGCCAGCAAGCAGGACTCAAGGGAGCAGTACTTC. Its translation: CASKQDSREQYF.